This T cell receptor (beta chain) was sequenced for a study of blood T cell repertoires in COVID-19. Authors' data handling: It was from reference gene primer amplification that nucleated cell counts were estimated. Only in-frame clones appear in the TCRdb table, and some are missing; sequencing was by immunoSEQ multiplex PCR. D and trimming were read from the DNA, whereas the V and J calls and clone size are those reported in that table. Among around 140,000 clones listed, about 89% were seen once. Germline V gene data show CDR1 as SQVTM and CDR2 as ANQGSEA. This CDR3 has 14 residues. V dropped 4 bases and J dropped 4 bases, with 16 bases sitting between them.

This receptor was identified in a man between 50 and 59 years old with active COVID-19. The sample taken for sequencing was peripheral blood. The V and J genes are TRBV29-1 and TRBJ1-2; D is undetermined. Here the CDR3 reads CSVGGKPASYGYTF. The CDR3 nucleotides are TGCAGCGTTGGCGGTAAACCAGCCTCCTATGGCTACACCTTC.